Listed below are T cell receptor beta chains from one sample, sequenced in a study of cytomegalovirus exposure and HLA in healthy donors. The data were produced by immunoSEQ multiplex PCR, yet TCRdb's version contains in-frame clones alone and is incomplete. The table has some 43,000 clones, 92% seen once. Sequencing was performed on PBMCs. The receptors shown here come from a man younger than 30 in good health and CMV-seronegative. Both conserved end residues are part of each CDR3. A D gene is named only where the DNA matches it firmly. The size field is filled for only some rows; it gives once, few, many or a size class.

>-|TRBD1|TRBJ1-2|TRBV15
CATSRGQGANGYTF
TGTGCCACCAGCAGAGGACAGGGGGCGAATGGCTACACCTTC
>-|-|TRBJ2-3|TRBV11-2
CASRPAATDTQYF
TGTGCCAGCAGGCCAGCGGCCACAGATACGCAGTATTTT
>once|-|TRBJ2-5|TRBV19
CASSITSTFQETQYF
TGTGCCAGTAGTATAACTAGCACTTTCCAAGAGACCCAGTACTTC
>-|-|TRBJ2-1|TRBV5-1
CASSLGTPSYNEQFF
TGCGCCAGCAGCTTAGGGACACCCTCCTACAATGAGCAGTTCTTC
>-|-|TRBJ2-5|TRBV14
CASSRTNSGGGGETQYF
TGTGCCAGCAGCCGCACCAACTCCGGGGGAGGGGGGGAGACCCAGTACTTC
>-|TRBD1|TRBJ2-1|TRBV28
CASSLPGGSYNEQFF
TGTGCCAGCAGTCTTCCAGGGGGTTCCTACAATGAGCAGTTCTTC
>-|TRBD2|TRBJ2-5|TRBV28
CASSKGRGGTQYF
TGTGCCAGCAGTAAAGGACGGGGGGGGACCCAGTACTTC
>-|TRBD1|TRBJ2-1|TRBV29-1
CSVGQVLVNEQFF
TGCAGCGTCGGACAGGTTTTAGTCAATGAGCAGTTCTTC
>few|TRBD1|TRBJ2-7|TRBV5-1
CASSSSRDRGFYEQYF
TGCGCCAGCAGCTCAAGCCGGGACAGGGGGTTCTACGAGCAGTACTTC
>-|-|TRBJ2-3|TRBV27
CASSPGFRTDTQYF
TGTGCCAGCAGTCCAGGGTTCCGCACAGATACGCAGTATTTT
>-|TRBD1|TRBJ1-1|TRBV5-1
CASSFDRERPEAFF
TGCGCCAGCAGTTTCGACAGGGAGAGGCCTGAAGCTTTCTTT
>-|TRBD1|TRBJ2-7|TRBV6-6
CASSSRGREQYF
TGTGCCAGCAGCAGTAGGGGGCGCGAGCAGTACTTC
>-|TRBD2|TRBJ2-3|TRBV5-4
CASSGSGNWGTDTQYF
TGTGCCAGCAGCGGAAGCGGGAATTGGGGCACAGATACGCAGTATTTT
>-|-|TRBJ2-7|TRBV6-6
CASSSGLLGEQYF
TGTGCCAGCAGTTCCGGACTTCTCGGCGAGCAGTACTTC
>-|-|TRBJ1-3|TRBV20-1
CSAYSGNTIYF
TGCAGTGCTTACTCTGGAAACACCATATATTTT
>-|TRBD1|TRBJ1-1|TRBV7-2
CASSLGQGDEAFF
TGTGCCAGCAGCTTAGGACAGGGTGATGAAGCTTTCTTT
>-|-|TRBJ2-7|TRBV29-1
CSVEGLGQRAYEQYF
TGCAGCGTTGAAGGCCTAGGACAGCGCGCCTACGAGCAGTACTTC
>-|TRBD1|TRBJ2-1|TRBV4-2
CASSQGQFNEQFF
TGTGCCAGCAGCCAGGGACAGTTCAATGAGCAGTTCTTC
>-|-|TRBJ2-7|TRBV19
CASSTYRDTSYEQYF
TGTGCCAGTAGTACGTACCGGGACACATCCTACGAGCAGTACTTC
>-|TRBD2|TRBJ2-1|TRBV7-7
CASSLGALAGMGEQFF
TGTGCTAGCAGCTTAGGGGCCTTAGCGGGAATGGGTGAGCAGTTCTTC
>once|-|TRBJ1-2|TRBV15
CATSREVSLSYGYTF
TGTGCCACCAGCAGAGAGGTCAGTCTTTCCTATGGCTACACCTTC
>-|-|TRBJ2-2|TRBV4-3
CASSPRDAILQGPTGELFF
TGCGCCAGCAGCCCGAGAGACGCCATCCTTCAGGGGCCCACCGGGGAGCTGTTTTTT
>-|TRBD1|TRBJ1-5|TRBV7-2
CASSWDRGSNQPQHF
TGTGCCAGCAGCTGGGACAGGGGGAGCAATCAGCCCCAGCATTTT
>-|-|TRBJ2-2|TRBV6-1
CASSALADTGELFF
TGTGCCAGCAGTGCCCTAGCAGACACCGGGGAGCTGTTTTTT
>-|-|TRBJ1-6|TRBV11-3
CASRLDNNSPLHF
TGTGCCAGCAGATTGGACAATAATTCACCCCTCCACTTT
>-|TRBD1|TRBJ2-5|TRBV7-6
CASSPDRGNLQETQYF
TGTGCCAGCAGCCCGGACAGGGGCAACCTACAAGAGACCCAGTACTTC
>-|-|TRBJ2-3|TRBV19
CASRDYTTDTQYF
TGTGCCAGTAGGGACTATACCACAGATACGCAGTATTTT
>-|TRBD1|TRBJ1-2|TRBV5-4
CASSLVGQGFYGYTF
TGTGCCAGCAGCTTGGTGGGACAGGGGTTCTATGGCTACACCTTC
>-|TRBD1|TRBJ1-2|TRBV7-8
CASSSGQGGNYGYTF
TGTGCCAGCAGCTCGGGACAGGGGGGGAACTATGGCTACACCTTC
>-|TRBD2|TRBJ2-7|TRBV10-3
CAISFSGRGDEQYF
TGTGCCATCAGCTTCAGCGGGAGGGGGGACGAGCAGTACTTC
>once|TRBD1|TRBJ2-3|TRBV11-1
CASSSGTGDADTQYF
TGTGCCAGCAGCTCCGGGACAGGGGACGCAGATACGCAGTATTTT
>once|-|TRBJ1-1|TRBV6-1
CASSQDSPRNTEAFF
TGTGCCAGCAGCCAGGACAGCCCCAGGAACACTGAAGCTTTCTTT
>-|-|TRBJ1-2|TRBV7-2
CASSSRGGDYGYTF
TGTGCCAGCAGCTCGAGGGGGGGAGACTATGGCTACACCTTC
>-|-|TRBJ2-7|TRBV7-9
CASSLAAGSYEQYF
TGTGCCAGCAGCTTAGCTGCCGGGTCCTACGAGCAGTACTTC
>once|-|TRBJ1-2|TRBV5-6
CASSSRTSEIYGYTF
TGTGCCAGCAGCTCCCGGACAAGCGAGATCTATGGCTACACCTTC
>-|-|TRBJ1-1|TRBV21-1
CASSTDGINPEAFF
TGTGCCAGCAGCACGGACGGGATCAACCCTGAAGCTTTCTTT
>-|TRBD1|TRBJ2-7|TRBV19
CASRGDRSYEQYF
TGTGCCAGTAGGGGGGACAGATCCTACGAGCAGTACTTC
>-|TRBD2|TRBJ2-1|TRBV5-1
CASSLLADYNEQFF
TGCGCCAGCAGCCTGCTAGCGGATTACAATGAGCAGTTCTTC
>-|TRBD1|TRBJ1-2|TRBV5-1
CASSPGQGDYGYTF
TGCGCCAGCAGCCCTGGACAGGGAGACTATGGCTACACCTTC
>-|TRBD2|TRBJ2-7|TRBV10-2
CASSVSGRASRNEQYF
TGCGCCAGCAGTGTCAGCGGGAGGGCCTCCCGCAACGAGCAGTACTTC
>-|-|TRBJ1-2|TRBV6-1
CASSEPQGNYGYTF
TGTGCCAGCAGTGAACCCCAGGGGAACTATGGCTACACCTTC